One TCR beta chain is described in this entry. Its target antigen remains unknown. Nothing much larger sits one base from this clone, and base qualities are not available. The trim is 8 bases for V and 0 bases for J, with a gap of 16 bases between the germline ends. From the germline V gene, CDR1 is ENHRY and CDR2 is SYGVKD. Counted from cysteine to phenylalanine, this CDR3 has 15 amino acids. Solely the CDR3 DNA is kept, with 45 bases framed from the first base. This entry comes from a study of T cell repertoires in ileal Crohn's disease (dated by TCRdb to about 2019). Study-level background: The median duration of disease was 7.9 years, and at the time of surgery approximately 34% of patients were active smokers. Endoscopic postoperative recurrence was defined by a Rutgeerts score above i0. Surgery was performed for a complication in all patients, with stricturing disease in about 61% and penetrating disease in around 40%. The TCR repertoire was analysed in over 50 patients with Crohn's disease drawn from a prospective multicentre cohort. Biopsies taken from the proximal margin of the surgical specimen made up the MI samples. Running in parallel with the study was a multicentre cohort set up to find predictors of early endoscopic recurrence following ileocolonic resection. A total of roughly 150 mucosal samples from some 60 patients were sequenced, collected from several sites on the surgical specimen as well as at postoperative endoscopy. Around 550 nanograms of biopsy DNA per sample were submitted for commercial TCRB immunosequencing. About half of the patients received postoperative therapy: eleven to twelve received thiopurines and over 15 received anti-TNF agents. General study outcomes and caveats: Mucosal CD4 and CD8 T cells were sorted and sequenced only in a subgroup of patients, the size of which was not stated. A significantly higher proportion of clonal expansions was observed in active smokers at surgery than in non-smokers (about 25% vs 20%, p=0.02). Endoscopic recurrence was linked to a higher percentage of high-frequency clones at surgery, and recurrence occurred in every patient whose clonality exceeded 26.8% (18/57). Compared with CD4 T cells, sorted CD8 T cells contained more high-frequency clones, which suggests that the mucosal expansions were mostly CD8.

The receptor library was made with the immunoSEQ multiplex PCR assay. A two-step, amplification bias-controlled multiplex PCR was used by Adaptive Biotechnology to amplify CDR3 regions from genomic DNA. The first PCR used primers for every V and J gene segment; the second PCR added barcodes and Illumina adapters. An Illumina instrument was used to sequence the CDR3 libraries. The original pipeline was this. The analysis drew on both the pipelines supplied by the vendor and custom analysis of the raw data in R/Bioconductor running R version 3.3.0. Clonality, ranging from 0 to 1, was calculated as the inverse of the normalised Shannon entropy of all productive clones. High-frequency clones were defined as the share of the repertoire taken up by the top 100 clones, keeping only clones that passed a 95% confidence test. The Simpson index measured repertoire diversity, and the Morisita-Horn index measured overlap between samples. TCRdb obtained this table from immuneACCESS and retained in-frame rearrangements with V and J assigned. These tables miss some clones; where compared with another copy, unresolved V genes account for less than half of the shortfall, and the remainder is unexplained. D and trimming come from the DNA, and the V and J calls and clone size come from that table. This sample holds around 7,500 clones; about two thirds were observed only once. 43% of the sample is held by the ten biggest clonotypes.

According to the study, the label for this sample's time point signals: proximal margin of the surgical specimen (macroscopically non-inflamed). Adults with ileal or ileocolonic Crohn's disease for whom ileocolonic resection was indicated were considered eligible. Before DNA extraction, whole ileal mucosal biopsies were kept frozen at -80 degrees C. A TRizol-based method was used to extract genomic DNA from the frozen whole biopsies, and the DNA was quantified with a NanoDrop 2000 spectrophotometer. The TCR was taken from an adult with Crohn's disease. Sequencing was performed on ileal tissue. Recombination joined TRBV10-3 with TRBJ1-1; TRBD1 is a possible D gene, resting on 6 matching bases. At the DNA level, the sequence is TGTGCCATCGGGGGGGCAGTGGGATTGAACACTGAAGCTTTCTTT. Its protein product is CAIGGAVGLNTEAFF.